This T cell receptor (beta chain) stems from a study of blood T cell repertoires in COVID-19 (TCRdb year 2020). General notes on the study: Samples covering the acute and convalescent phases of COVID-19 were provided by collaborators in the United States, Italy and Spain. The material from the prospective study consisted of cDNA or gDNA derived from T cells, B-cell-depleted T cells, or PBMCs. Deeply sampled blood TCRbeta repertoires from subjects exposed to, actively infected with, or recovered from COVID-19 were included in the dataset. The repertoires were released in a freely available public database meant as a resource for research on the immune response to SARS-CoV-2. The samples were drawn from two sources: the first 160 participants of the ongoing ImmuneRACE study, and 1,000 to 1,500 subjects contributed by 6 global collaborators. Sample metadata almost always included a de-identified subject ID, COVID-19 status, age in years and sex. HLA class I and class II types, where available, came from metadata supplied by the sample provider rather than from assay-based typing.

The investigation overall reported the following: How much clinical and demographic metadata was included differed by source and by participant, and the metadata was provided uncurated.

One collaborating source in Seattle enrolled patients during active infection and followed them longitudinally through the course of disease. Each collaborating institution followed its own protocols to collect whole blood in K2EDTA tubes. For TCRbeta analysis, collaborators shipped samples in one of three forms: frozen whole blood, isolated PBMCs, or DNA extracted from either of those sample types. TCRbeta CDR3 regions were amplified from genomic DNA using the immunoSEQ Assay, a bias-controlled multiplex PCR. Concerning the study's data processing: The number of nucleated cells in each sample was estimated by amplification of reference gene primers within the assay. To quantify the absolute abundance of each unique TCRbeta CDR3 rearrangement, sequence reads were collapsed and filtered. For each sample, productive Simpson clonality was calculated by taking the square root of Simpson's diversity index across productive rearrangements. In its TCRdb copy, this immuneACCESS table keeps in-frame sequences only and misses some clones. Where compared with another copy, unresolved V genes explain less than half of these, and the others have no known cause. That table gives V, J and clone size, and the DNA gave D and trimming. A total of just over 300,000 clones appear in this sample, around nine tenths of them only once. The top ten clonotypes cover about 1.7% of the sample.

CDR1 and CDR2 are drawn from the germline V gene: SGHRS, YFSETQ. Spanning cysteine to phenylalanine, the CDR3 consists of 12 amino acids. The CDR3 DNA has 36 bases and is translated from base 1. The germline V end is reduced by 3 bases and the J end by 7 bases; junction bases left unmatched: 3. This clone came up once. The target of this receptor is not known. The input lacks base qualities; no much larger clone sits a single base away. The sequence came from a young woman with COVID-19, enrolled during active disease. Here the chain combines TRBV5-1 and TRBJ2-7, with TRBD1 identical over 8 junction bases. Source material: peripheral blood. CDR3 region: CASSSTGGEQYF. The bases read TGCGCCAGCAGCTCTACAGGGGGGGAGCAGTACTTC.